What follows is one T cell receptor beta chain and its context. It lacks a known antigen. Base qualities are not recorded, but no much larger clone differs from it by a single base. The CDR3 regions of human TCRbeta chains were analyzed by immunosequencing. Per the original workflow: Repertoire TCRs were matched against a reference library of SARS-CoV-2-specific TCRs generated with the MIRA antigen-specificity platform. Breadth was defined as the fraction of unique TCRs that were SARS-CoV-2-associated, and depth was defined as the fraction of total T cells that were SARS-CoV-2-associated. Each spike-specific TCR was assigned to its reactive spike region and to a CD4 or CD8 class using the MIRA data. Log10-transformed breadth and depth values were compared by one-way ANOVA with Sidak's multiple comparisons tests. Drawn from immuneACCESS, this table holds only the in-frame rearrangements with V and J called that TCRdb kept. Clones are partly lost; checked studies trace under half to an unresolved V gene and leave the rest unexplained. Clone size and V and J calls were adopted from that table, with D and trimming inferred from the DNA. The sample includes roughly 120,000 clones, with more than 75% observed a single time. The ten largest clones add up to around 3.8% of the sample.

The data stem from a study of T cell responses to AZD1222 COVID-19 vaccine (dated by TCRdb to 2020 to 2023). For the study in its entirety: A total of about 230 trial participants underwent TCR sequencing, of whom 200 to 220 received two doses of AZD1222 and some 25 received two doses of the MenACWY control vaccine. Enrollment into the trials was organized by age into subgroups of 18-55, 56-69 and 70-plus years, and those subgroups contained about 160, 30 and 59 TCR-sequenced participants, respectively.

Including the terminal cysteine and phenylalanine, the CDR3 comprises 13 residues. The read is trimmed to its CDR3 DNA, 39 bases read in frame from base 1. V lost 3 bases and J lost 3 bases, and the count of bases not matched to a germline gene is 4. From the germline V gene, CDR1 is SQVTM and CDR2 is ANQGSEA. The label giving this sample's time point can be read as: about 28 days (+/-7) after the second vaccine dose. Because spike-specific TCR depth and breadth did not differ between the two schedules, AZD1222 recipients who got a second dose at roughly 4 weeks were pooled with those who got a second dose at roughly 12 weeks. Vaccinee samples were obtained from the UK trials COV001 and COV002, which included a single-blind randomized controlled phase 2/3 trial of AZD1222 (ChAdOx1 nCoV-19) in healthy adults. Trial participant PBMC samples were collected at day 0 and day 28 after the second dose for TCRbeta chain sequencing.

Beyond this particular receptor, the publication reports: Conclusions about previously exposed vaccinees are limited, since just six AZD1222 recipients were seropositive for SARS-CoV-2 at baseline. Most participants were white British and females outnumbered males, and the authors suggested that clonal diversity may have been underestimated. The whole spike protein was spanned by vaccine-associated CD4 TCRs, and dominant responses were seen in regions 160-218 and 743-854. Because no samples from the day 14 peak response were available, repertoires could be characterized only after the peak T cell response. The 56-69-year group was small, and its depth increase did not reach significance, likely because of low power. Reportedly, almost half of the unique spike-specific TCRs recognized epitopes lying outside the regions that are mutated in the B.1.351 and B.1.1.7 variants. A significant rise in spike-specific TCR breadth and depth was observed after two AZD1222 doses relative to day 0 and relative to MenACWY recipients.

The TCR sequence derives from an adult who received the AZD1222 COVID-19 vaccine. The chain is encoded by TRBV29-1 joined to TRBJ2-7, with TRBD2 identical over 8 junction bases. The source material was peripheral blood, sampled 28 days after the second AZD1222 dose. The bases read TGCAGCGTTGACGGCGCGGGAGGCTACGAGCAGTACTTC. Protein translation: CSVDGAGGYEQYF.